The source of this T cell receptor beta chain is a study of PD-L1 blockade in urothelial cancer. Overall study: About 85% of the roughly 30 patients were males with bladder-origin urothelial cancer. It was at 3 weeks (second dose) and 6 weeks after treatment start that blood was analyzed. Before enrollment, 0 to 3 chemotherapy regimens had been given to patients. The study, taken as a whole, reports: At the 3-week point, tumor-associated blood clones expanded more in durable-benefit patients.

Measured with immunoSEQ multiplex PCR; TCRdb has only the in-frame clones, and not every one. The sample records roughly 45,000 clones, 88% being singletons. A remark on this clone: What it binds is not known.

The germline V gene has CDR1 MNHEY and CDR2 SVGAGI. The V gene lost 6 bases and the J gene lost 3 bases, with 12 bases spanning the gap. This CDR3 spans 14 amino acids. The chain carries TRBV6-5 and TRBJ1-5, with D tentatively TRBD1 (6 bases). The sequencing here drew on PBMCs, taken around atezolizumab (anti-PD-L1) treatment. This TCR was recovered from a woman between 55 and 75 years old with urothelial cancer. As DNA, the CDR3 is TGTGCCAGCAGACAGGGTCCGGCCAATCAGCCCCAGCATTTT. Amino acid sequence: CASRQGPANQPQHF.